The 26 T cell receptor beta chains in this list originate from one sample, sequenced in a study of shared T cell receptors in the human thymus. Method: immunoSEQ multiplex PCR; TCRdb's copy keeps in-frame clones and lacks some. The sample holds roughly 710,000 clones, approximately 83% seen once. The data also belong to a second study, concerning human thymus T cells.

Source material: thymocytes. These TCRs come from a girl in the first two years of life with a congenital heart defect.

This clone was seen once. J is TRBJ2-5 and V is TRBV4-3, with D possibly being TRBD2 (5 bases). The CDR3 loop spans 19 amino acids. V was trimmed by 0 bases and J by 0 bases, leaving 20 bases between them. Germline V gene lookup returns CDR1 LGHNA and CDR2 YSLEER. The DNA of the CDR3 is TGCGCCAGCAGCCAAGATCGAGAGGGCCAAGGAGTGTACCAAGAGACCCAGTACTTC. Amino acids: CASSQDREGQGVYQETQYF.

The V call is TRBV6-4, the J call TRBJ2-5, with D perhaps TRBD2 (6 bases). Germline V gene lookup returns CDR1 MRHNA and CDR2 SNTAGT. V dropped 8 bases and J dropped 9 bases, with 25 bases sitting between them. The CDR3 runs 15 residues. This chain's CDR3 is CASRTDFFAGLPQYF. CDR3 nucleotides: TGTGCCAGCCGGACGGACTTTTTTGCGGGGTTGCCCCAGTACTTC.

Worth noting for this clone: The limits of the CDR3 on the DNA are not certain, so only TCRdb's listed CDR3 is given. The CDR3 region is CASSTSTGGDNSPLHF. This chain links TRBV28 with TRBJ1-6; no DNA check was done on the table's D call, TRBD1. In germline, CDR1 is MDHEN, CDR2 SYDVKM. The CDR3 is 16 residues long, counting both termini.

CDR3 DNA: TGCGCCAGCAGAGGGGACAGGGAAAACACTGAAGCTTTCTTT. It is translated as CASRGDRENTEAFF. The gene calls are TRBV10-1 and TRBJ1-1; 9 bases match TRBD1. The CDR3 is made up of 14 amino acids. V dropped 6 bases and J dropped 2; count of bases not matched to a gene: 4. Germline V gene lookup returns CDR1 WNHNN and CDR2 SYGVQD (reference sequence).

This chain connects TRBV5-4 to TRBJ2-2; tentative D call: TRBD1 (6 bases). CDR1 and CDR2 from the germline V gene are SGHNT and YYREEE (reference sequence). Trimming stripped 3 bases from V and 8 bases from J, with 14 bases between. The CDR3 is 14 residues long. Here the CDR3 DNA reads TGTGCCAGCAGCTCACCGGGACAATCAGGGGAGCTGTTTTTT. Translating gives CASSSPGQSGELFF.

Concerning this clone: This specimen includes other DNA sequences encoding the same CDR3. CDR3: CASSLTGSSYEQYF. CDR3 coding DNA: TGTGCCAGCAGTTTGACAGGTTCCTCCTACGAGCAGTACTTC. The chain carries TRBV28 and TRBJ2-7, with D possibly matching TRBD1 (6 bases). Germline CDR1 is MDHEN and CDR2 is SYDVKM. With 3 bases removed from V and 0 bases from J, the gap between germline ends came to 9 bases. The CDR3 length is 14 residues. The variable domain in full, completed from reference TRBV28 and TRBJ2-7, reads DVKVTQSSRYLVKRTGEKVFLECVQDMDHENMFWYRQDPGLGLRLIYFSYDVKMKEKGDIPEGYSVSREKKERFSLILESASTNQTSMYLCASSLTGSSYEQYFGPGTRLTVT.

This chain connects TRBV5-6 to TRBJ1-2; D unresolved. Trimming left V 1 base short and J 0 bases short, with 13 bases between. Per germline, CDR1 SGHDT and CDR2 YYEEEE. This CDR3 comprises 16 residues. CDR3: CASSLLVAAPNYGYTF. CDR3 nucleotide sequence: TGTGCCAGCAGCTTGCTCGTCGCGGCACCTAACTATGGCTACACCTTC.

The V and J genes are TRBV7-9 and TRBJ2-3; D is unclear. The CDR3 contains 9 residues. Germline CDR1 SEHNR, CDR2 FQNEAQ (reference sequence). V shed 10 bases and J shed 6 bases, with 5 bases lying between them. CDR3 sequence reads: CATLDTQYF. The CDR3, as DNA: TGTGCCACCCTGGATACGCAGTATTTT.

The genes are TRBV28 and TRBJ1-2, with a possible D match to TRBD1 (6 bases). V was cut by 1 base and J by 4 bases, with 13 bases left in between. The CDR3 consists of 15 residues. Germline CDR1 MDHEN, CDR2 SYDVKM. The CDR3 DNA is TGTGCCAGCAGTTTATCCCCGGGACACTTCTATGGCTACACCTTC. As protein: CASSLSPGHFYGYTF.

The chain uses TRBV28 and TRBJ1-5; no firm D call. The V end was cut by 5 bases, the J end by 2 bases, with 22 bases between. The germline V gene has CDR1 MDHEN and CDR2 SYDVKM. This CDR3 is 18 amino acids long. The CDR3 sequence: CASSPPAPGLGGNQPQHF. Written as DNA, the CDR3 is TGTGCCAGCAGTCCACCGGCCCCGGGGTTGGGTGGCAATCAGCCCCAGCATTTT.

The rearrangement links TRBV20-1 to TRBJ2-4; unclear D gene. The CDR3 extends over 11 amino acids. The V gene lost 4 bases and the J gene lost 5 bases, with 6 bases spanning the gap. Germline loops: CDR1 DFQATT, CDR2 SNEGSKA (reference sequence). The CDR3 protein is CSATYENIQYF. In nucleotides, the CDR3 is TGCAGTGCTACTTATGAAAACATTCAGTACTTC.

The genes are TRBV29-1 and TRBJ1-1; 7 bases align to TRBD1. CDR1 is SQVTM and CDR2 is ANQGSEA in the germline V gene. The CDR3 contains 17 residues. J gave up 0 bases and V 3 bases, and 13 bases lay outside the gene matches. CDR3 in amino acids: CSVDAGTVYSMNTEAFF. CDR3 nucleotide sequence: TGCAGCGTTGACGCCGGGACAGTATACTCCATGAACACTGAAGCTTTCTTT.

This clone came up once. The chain links TRBV5-5 to TRBJ1-1; D gene ambiguous. CDR3 length: 17 amino acids. Germline CDR1 is SGHKS and CDR2 is YYEKEE (reference sequence). V shed 4 bases and J shed 1 base, with 20 bases lying between them. The CDR3 bases are TGTGCCAGCAGCCCGGCGGGTATGGGCCCGGGGAACACTGAAGCTTTCTTT. Its translation is CASSPAGMGPGNTEAFF.

The J gene is TRBJ2-3, the V gene TRBV7-9; TRBD1 matches 11 bases. V dropped 0 bases and J dropped 3; count of bases not matched to a gene: 2. The germline CDR1 and CDR2 sequences are SEHNR and FQNEAQ (reference sequence). CDR3 length: 16 amino acids. CDR3 protein: CASSLADRGQTDTQYF. The CDR3 DNA reads as TGTGCCAGCAGCTTAGCGGACAGGGGGCAAACAGATACGCAGTATTTT. Full variable domain (outside the CDR3, taken from reference TRBV7-9 and TRBJ2-3): DTGVSQNPRHKITKRGQNVTFRCDPISEHNRLYWYRQTLGQGPEFLTYFQNEAQLEKSRLLSDRFSAERPKGSFSTLEIQRTEQGDSAMYLCASSLADRGQTDTQYFGPGTRLTVL.

The gene calls are TRBV11-2 and TRBJ2-5; 8 bases are shared with TRBD1. CDR1 SGHAT and CDR2 FQNNGV come from the germline V gene. Trimming removed 5 bases from V and 7 bases from J; junction bases left unmatched: 12. The CDR3 is made up of 15 amino acids. This chain's CDR3 is CASSIGQGRSATQYF. The CDR3, as DNA: TGTGCCAGCAGCATTGGACAGGGACGGTCTGCGACCCAGTACTTC.

V and J are TRBV5-1 and TRBJ1-1; D may be TRBD1 (6 bases). CDR3 size: 16 residues. The germline CDR1 and CDR2 sequences are SGHRS and YFSETQ. Trimming shortened V by 1 base and J by 1 base, and 14 bases separated the two germline ends. As DNA, the CDR3 is TGCGCCAGCAGCTTGTATACAGGGAATAAGAACACTGAAGCTTTCTTT. Amino acid sequence: CASSLYTGNKNTEAFF.

The V and J genes are TRBV5-6 and TRBJ1-2; D call uncertain. V shed 0 bases and J shed 6 bases, with 9 bases lying between them. CDR1 is SGHDT and CDR2 is YYEEEE in the germline V gene. The CDR3 is 13 residues long. The CDR3 reads CASSLVGRHGYTF. The CDR3 DNA is TGTGCCAGCAGCTTGGTTGGGAGGCATGGCTACACCTTC.

This chain uses TRBV4-3 with TRBJ2-5; 9 nucleotides align to TRBD1. This CDR3 contains 19 residues. Trimming took 2 bases from V and 7 from J; bases not matched to a gene: 20. CDR1 LGHNA and CDR2 YSLEER come from the germline V gene. CDR3 sequence: CASSQRGPSPGQGFATQYF. As DNA, the CDR3 is TGCGCCAGCAGCCAACGGGGGCCAAGTCCGGGACAGGGATTCGCGACCCAGTACTTC.

The chain links TRBV11-2 to TRBJ1-4; 8 nucleotides agree with TRBD1. CDR3 length: 18 amino acids. Losses at the gene ends were 2 bases for V and 0 bases for J; bases not matched to a gene: 8. Germline CDR1 is SGHAT and CDR2 is FQNNGV. The CDR3 DNA reads as TGTGCCAGCAGCTTACAGGGTGACAGGGGCCCAACTAATGAAAAACTGTTTTTT. It is translated as CASSLQGDRGPTNEKLFF.

The chain employs TRBV28 and TRBJ2-7; weak D call: TRBD2 (6 bases). CDR3 length: 16 amino acids. Germline V gives CDR1 MDHEN, CDR2 SYDVKM. Trimming cost V 5 bases and J 3 bases, with 20 bases left between them. CDR3 amino acids: CASSPLGRWFFYEQYF. CDR3 DNA: TGTGCCAGCAGTCCCCTGGGGAGGTGGTTCTTCTACGAGCAGTACTTC.

This sequence joins TRBV5-4 and TRBJ1-2; TRBD1 aligns across 8 bases. This CDR3 is 13 amino acids long. The germline V gene has CDR1 SGHNT and CDR2 YYREEE (reference sequence). J gave up 8 bases and V 5 bases, and 8 bases lay outside the gene matches. CDR3 coding DNA: TGTGCCAGCAGTCTGGACAGGGTAAACGGCTACACCTTC. As protein: CASSLDRVNGYTF.

The V and J genes are TRBV27 and TRBJ2-1, with TRBD2 as a possible D gene (7 bases). Trimming took 6 bases from V and 8 from J, leaving 20 bases between them. CDR1 and CDR2 (germline): MNHEY, SMNVEV (reference sequence). The CDR3 has 15 residues. The CDR3 bases are TGTGCCAGCAGGGAAGGGGGGGCGAGGGGACATGAGCAGTTCTTC. Translating it yields CASREGGARGHEQFF.

This clone has a handful of counts. V and J are TRBV7-4 and TRBJ1-1; a weak D match, TRBD1 (6 bases). Germline V lookup: CDR1 SGHVT, CDR2 SQSDAQ. With 4 bases removed from V and 0 bases from J, the gap between germline ends came to 15 bases. This CDR3 spans 16 amino acids. For the CDR3, the DNA is TGTGCCAGCAGCTCCTATCTTGGACAGCTGAACACTGAAGCTTTCTTT. It translates to CASSSYLGQLNTEAFF.

The V gene is TRBV14, the J gene TRBJ1-1, with D possibly TRBD1 on 5 matching bases. V gave up 3 bases and J gave up 1 base, with 9 bases separating them. The CDR3 extends over 14 amino acids. Looked up from germline, CDR1 is SGHDN and CDR2 is FVKESK. CDR3 sequence (DNA): TGTGCCAGCAGCCAGACAGTGAGGAACACTGAAGCTTTCTTT. Translated, it gives CASSQTVRNTEAFF.

The chain uses TRBV29-1 and TRBJ2-2, with D maybe TRBD2 (6 bases). The CDR3 spans 17 residues. CDR1 and CDR2 (germline): SQVTM, ANQGSEA. V was shortened by 7 bases and J by 6 bases, with 27 bases between the two germline ends. The CDR3 reads CSARRILRGGIAGELFF. The DNA for the CDR3 is TGCAGCGCCCGACGAATCCTCAGAGGAGGGATCGCCGGGGAGCTGTTTTTT.

The rearrangement links TRBV28 to TRBJ1-2; TRBD1 agrees at 8 bases. Germline CDR1 and CDR2: MDHEN and SYDVKM. The V gene end was trimmed by 5 bases and the J gene end by 4 bases; junction bases not matched to a gene: 9. The CDR3 runs to 15 residues. CDR3 residues: CASSLPPTGAYGYTF. Written as DNA, the CDR3 is TGTGCCAGCAGTCTACCCCCGACAGGGGCCTATGGCTACACCTTC.